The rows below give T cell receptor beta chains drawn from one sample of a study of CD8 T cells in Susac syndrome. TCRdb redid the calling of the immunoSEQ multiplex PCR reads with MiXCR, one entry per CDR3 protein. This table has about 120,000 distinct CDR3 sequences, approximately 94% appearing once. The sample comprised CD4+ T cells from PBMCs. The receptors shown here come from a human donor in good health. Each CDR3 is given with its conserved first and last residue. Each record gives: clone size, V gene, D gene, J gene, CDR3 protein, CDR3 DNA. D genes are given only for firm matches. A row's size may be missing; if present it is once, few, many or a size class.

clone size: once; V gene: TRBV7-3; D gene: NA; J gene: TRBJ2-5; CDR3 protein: CASSAFGARETQYF; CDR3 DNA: TGTGCCAGCAGCGCATTCGGGGCCAGGGAGACCCAGTACTTC
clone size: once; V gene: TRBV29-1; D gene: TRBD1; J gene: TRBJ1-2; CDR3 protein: CSVLNGQVANYGYTF; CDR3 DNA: TGCAGCGTTCTAAACGGACAGGTGGCTAACTATGGCTACACCTTC
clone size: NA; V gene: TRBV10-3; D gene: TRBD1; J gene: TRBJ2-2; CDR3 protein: CAAQGFGELFF; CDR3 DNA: TGTGCCGCACAGGGGTTCGGGGAGCTGTTTTTT
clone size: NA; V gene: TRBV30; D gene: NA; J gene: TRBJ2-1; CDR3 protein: CAWSVSQREQFF; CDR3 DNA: TGTGCCTGGAGTGTATCCCAACGTGAGCAGTTCTTC
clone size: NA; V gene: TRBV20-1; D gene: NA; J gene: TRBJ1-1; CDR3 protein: CSARTSLEAFF; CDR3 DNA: TGCAGTGCTAGGACCAGCCTTGAAGCTTTCTTT
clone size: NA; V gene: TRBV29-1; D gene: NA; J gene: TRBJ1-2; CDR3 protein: CSVPVRGSVTGYTF; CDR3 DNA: TGCAGCGTCCCCGTAAGGGGGTCCGTGACTGGCTACACCTTC
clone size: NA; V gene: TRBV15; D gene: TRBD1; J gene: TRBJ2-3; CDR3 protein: CATSRDLAGGEGDTQYF; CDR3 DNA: TGTGCCACCAGCAGAGATTTGGCAGGGGGAGAGGGAGATACGCAGTATTTT
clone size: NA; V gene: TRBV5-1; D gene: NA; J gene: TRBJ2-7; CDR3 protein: CASSTTGTGTYEQYF; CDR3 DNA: TGCGCCAGCAGCACTACCGGGACGGGTACCTACGAGCAGTACTTC
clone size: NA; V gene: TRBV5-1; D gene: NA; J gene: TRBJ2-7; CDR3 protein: CASSSRGQSAYEQYF; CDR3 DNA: TGCGCCAGCAGCTCCCGAGGACAGTCCGCCTACGAGCAGTACTTC
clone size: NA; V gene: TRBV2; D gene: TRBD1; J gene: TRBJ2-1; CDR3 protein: CASRGDRVNEQFF; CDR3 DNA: TGTGCCAGCAGGGGGGACAGGGTCAATGAGCAGTTCTTC
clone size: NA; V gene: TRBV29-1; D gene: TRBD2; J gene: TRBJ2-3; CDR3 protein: CSVGTSGTPQYF; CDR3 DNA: TGCAGCGTGGGGACTAGCGGGACTCCGCAGTATTTT
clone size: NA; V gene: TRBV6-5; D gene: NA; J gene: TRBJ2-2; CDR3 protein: CASSYGRGPRNTGELFF; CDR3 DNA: TGTGCCAGCAGTTACGGCAGGGGCCCGCGTAACACCGGGGAGCTGTTTTTT
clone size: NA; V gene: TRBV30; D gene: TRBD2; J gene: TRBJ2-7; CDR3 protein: CAWTGLAGVREQYF; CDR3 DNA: TGTGCCTGGACCGGACTAGCGGGAGTCCGAGAGCAGTACTTC
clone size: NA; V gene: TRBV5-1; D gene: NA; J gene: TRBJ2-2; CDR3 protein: CASSLAAGSNTGELFF; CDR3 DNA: TGCGCCAGCAGCCTCGCGGCGGGCTCGAACACCGGGGAGCTGTTTTTT
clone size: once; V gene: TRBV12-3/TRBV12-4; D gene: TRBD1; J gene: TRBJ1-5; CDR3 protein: CASSFTGDNQPQHF; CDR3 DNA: TGTGCCAGCAGTTTTACAGGGGACAATCAGCCCCAGCATTTT
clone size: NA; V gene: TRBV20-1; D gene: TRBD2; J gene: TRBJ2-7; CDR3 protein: CSAPPSSGTYEQYF; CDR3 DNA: TGCAGTGCTCCCCCGTCTAGCGGGACCTACGAGCAGTACTTC
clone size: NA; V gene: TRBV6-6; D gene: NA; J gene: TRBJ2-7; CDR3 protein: CATRPNRDEQYF; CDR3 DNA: TGTGCCACCCGACCCAACAGGGACGAGCAGTACTTC
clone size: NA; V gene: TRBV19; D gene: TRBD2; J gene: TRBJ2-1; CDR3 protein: CATGLAGGGEQFF; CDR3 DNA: TGTGCCACTGGACTAGCGGGAGGGGGTGAGCAGTTCTTC
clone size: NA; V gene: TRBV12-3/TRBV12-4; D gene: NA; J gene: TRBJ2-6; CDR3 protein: CASSFRAAGANVLTF; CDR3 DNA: TGTGCCAGCAGTTTTAGGGCAGCAGGGGCCAACGTCCTGACTTTC
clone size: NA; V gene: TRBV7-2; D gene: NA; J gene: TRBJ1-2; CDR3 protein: CASSLDGGGSDYGYTF; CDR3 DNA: TGTGCCAGCAGCTTAGATGGAGGAGGGTCTGACTATGGCTACACCTTC
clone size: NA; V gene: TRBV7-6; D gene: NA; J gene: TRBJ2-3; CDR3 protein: CASSRAAGAPSADTQYF; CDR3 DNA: TGTGCCAGCAGTCGCGCTGCGGGCGCTCCCTCAGCAGATACGCAGTATTTT
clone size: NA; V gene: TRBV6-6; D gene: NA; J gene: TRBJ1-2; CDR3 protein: CASSLAGTYGYTF; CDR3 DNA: TGTGCCAGCAGCCTGGCGGGGACCTATGGCTACACCTTC
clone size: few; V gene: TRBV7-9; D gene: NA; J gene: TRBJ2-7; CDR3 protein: CASTGGTEQYF; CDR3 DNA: TGTGCCAGCACTGGCGGGACCGAGCAGTACTTC
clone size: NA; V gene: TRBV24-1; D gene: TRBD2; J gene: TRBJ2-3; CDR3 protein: CATSDPTSGSLDTQYF; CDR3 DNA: TGTGCCACCAGTGATCCTACTAGCGGGAGTTTAGATACGCAGTATTTT
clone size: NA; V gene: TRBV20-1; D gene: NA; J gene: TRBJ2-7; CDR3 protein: CSALDSYEQYF; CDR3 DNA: TGCAGTGCCCTGGACAGTTACGAGCAGTACTTC
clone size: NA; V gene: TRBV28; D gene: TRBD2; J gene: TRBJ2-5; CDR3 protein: CASRDSSGTGETQYF; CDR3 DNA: TGTGCCAGCAGAGATTCTAGCGGCACGGGAGAGACCCAGTACTTC
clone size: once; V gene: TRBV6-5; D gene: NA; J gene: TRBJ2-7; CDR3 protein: CASSYSRRGIVYEQYF; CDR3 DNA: TGTGCCAGCAGTTACTCTCGGCGGGGAATTGTCTACGAGCAGTACTTC
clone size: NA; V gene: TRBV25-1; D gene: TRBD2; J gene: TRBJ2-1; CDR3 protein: CASSGLAGGNEQFF; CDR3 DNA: TGTGCCAGCAGTGGACTAGCGGGAGGCAATGAGCAGTTCTTC
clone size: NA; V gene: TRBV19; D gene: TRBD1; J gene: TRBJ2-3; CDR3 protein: CASSAAFNPGQGGDTQYF; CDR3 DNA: TGTGCCAGTAGTGCGGCCTTCAACCCGGGACAGGGGGGAGATACGCAGTATTTT
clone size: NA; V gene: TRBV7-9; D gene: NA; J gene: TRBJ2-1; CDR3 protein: CASANRDGEQFF; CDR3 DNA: TGTGCCAGCGCCAATAGGGACGGTGAGCAGTTCTTC
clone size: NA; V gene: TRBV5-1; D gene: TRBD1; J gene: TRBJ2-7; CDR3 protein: CASSTRDRVKDEQYF; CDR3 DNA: TGCGCCAGCAGCACCCGGGACAGGGTTAAGGACGAGCAGTACTTC
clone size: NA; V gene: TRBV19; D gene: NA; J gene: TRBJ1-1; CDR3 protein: CASSSWTAIDTEAFF; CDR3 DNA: TGTGCCAGTTCTTCTTGGACAGCCATAGACACTGAAGCTTTCTTT
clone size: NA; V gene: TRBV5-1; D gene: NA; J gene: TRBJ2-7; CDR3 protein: CASSPQGGSSESNEQYF; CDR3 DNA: TGCGCCAGCAGCCCCCAGGGTGGCTCTAGCGAGAGTAATGAGCAGTACTTC
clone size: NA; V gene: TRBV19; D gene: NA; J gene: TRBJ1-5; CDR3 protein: CASSIMPDLSNQPQHF; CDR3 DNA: TGTGCCAGTAGTATAATGCCAGACCTAAGCAATCAGCCCCAGCATTTT
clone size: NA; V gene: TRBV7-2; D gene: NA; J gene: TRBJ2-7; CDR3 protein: CASSLAQTYEQYF; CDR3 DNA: TGTGCCAGCAGCTTAGCGCAAACGTACGAGCAGTACTTC
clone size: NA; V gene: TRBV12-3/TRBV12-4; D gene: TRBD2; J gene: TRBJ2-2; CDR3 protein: CASSSRTSGVNTGELFF; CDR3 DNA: TGTGCCAGCAGTTCAAGGACTAGCGGGGTGAACACCGGGGAGCTGTTTTTT
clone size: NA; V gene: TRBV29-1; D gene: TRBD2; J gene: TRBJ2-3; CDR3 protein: CSGLLAGNTDTQYF; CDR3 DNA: TGCAGCGGCCTACTAGCGGGAAACACAGATACGCAGTATTTT
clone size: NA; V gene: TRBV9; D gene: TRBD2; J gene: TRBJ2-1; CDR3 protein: CASSVVSGGYNEQFF; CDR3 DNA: TGTGCCAGCAGCGTAGTGAGCGGGGGCTACAATGAGCAGTTCTTC
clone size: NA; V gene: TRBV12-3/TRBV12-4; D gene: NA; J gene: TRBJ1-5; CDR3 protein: CASSPGTANQPQHF; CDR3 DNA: TGTGCCAGCAGTCCTGGGACGGCAAATCAGCCCCAGCATTTT
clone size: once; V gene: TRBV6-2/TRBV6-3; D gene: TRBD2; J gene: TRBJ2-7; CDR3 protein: CASSYRREADEQYF; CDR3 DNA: TGTGCCAGCAGTTATAGGCGGGAGGCTGACGAGCAGTACTTC
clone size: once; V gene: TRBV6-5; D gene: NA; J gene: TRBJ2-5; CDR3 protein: CASSSEKGTQYF; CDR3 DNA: TGTGCCAGCAGTTCAGAGAAAGGGACCCAGTACTTC
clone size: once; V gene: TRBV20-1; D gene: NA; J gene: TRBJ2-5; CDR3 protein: CSAPDPPAQETQYF; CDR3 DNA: TGCAGTGCCCCGGACCCCCCAGCTCAAGAGACCCAGTACTTC
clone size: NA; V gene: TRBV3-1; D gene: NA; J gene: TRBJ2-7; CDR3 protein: CASSQGELAPRGEQYF; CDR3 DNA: TGTGCCAGCAGCCAAGGGGAACTAGCTCCTCGGGGAGAGCAGTACTTC
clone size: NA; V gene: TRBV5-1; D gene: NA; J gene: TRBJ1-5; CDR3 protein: CASSLAGIGDQPQHF; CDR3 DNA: TGCGCCAGCAGCTTGGCAGGGATTGGTGATCAGCCCCAGCATTTT
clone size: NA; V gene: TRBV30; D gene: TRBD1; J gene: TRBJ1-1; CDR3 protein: CAWTGTVQNTEAFF; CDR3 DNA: TGTGCCTGGACCGGGACAGTGCAGAACACTGAAGCTTTCTTT
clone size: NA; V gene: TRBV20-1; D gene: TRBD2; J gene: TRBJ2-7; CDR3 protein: CSASGPSLLAGLTSYEQYF; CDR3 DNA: TGCAGTGCTAGCGGACCTAGCTTACTAGCGGGACTTACCTCCTACGAGCAGTACTTC
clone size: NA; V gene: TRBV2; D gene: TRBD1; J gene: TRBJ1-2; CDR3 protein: CASSEGGGTGTYGYTF; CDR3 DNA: TGTGCCAGCAGTGAAGGGGGTGGGACAGGGACCTATGGCTACACCTTC
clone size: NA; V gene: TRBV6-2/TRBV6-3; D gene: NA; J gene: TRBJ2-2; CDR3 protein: CASSHEGDTGELFF; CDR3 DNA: TGTGCCAGCAGTCACGAGGGAGACACCGGGGAGCTGTTTTTT
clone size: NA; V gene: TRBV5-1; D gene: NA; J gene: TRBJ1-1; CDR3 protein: CASSLAVGNTEAFF; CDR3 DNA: TGCGCCAGCAGCTTGGCAGTGGGGAACACTGAAGCTTTCTTT
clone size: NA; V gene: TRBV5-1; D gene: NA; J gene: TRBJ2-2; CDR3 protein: CASSLGELNTGELFF; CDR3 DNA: TGCGCCAGCAGCTTAGGCGAACTTAACACCGGGGAGCTGTTTTTT
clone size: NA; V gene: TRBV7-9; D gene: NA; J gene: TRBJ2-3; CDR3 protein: CASSLARGRDTQYF; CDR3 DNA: TGTGCCAGCAGCTTAGCTCGGGGCAGGGATACGCAGTATTTT
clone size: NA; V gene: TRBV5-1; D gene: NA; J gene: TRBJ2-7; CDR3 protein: CASREGSGSLHGEQYF; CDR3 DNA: TGCGCCAGCCGAGAGGGGAGCGGGTCGCTCCACGGGGAGCAGTACTTC
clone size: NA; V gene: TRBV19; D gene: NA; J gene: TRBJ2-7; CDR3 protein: CASSKGRTHYEQYF; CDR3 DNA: TGTGCCAGTAGTAAGGGCAGGACTCACTACGAGCAGTACTTC